Presented here are 20 T cell receptor beta chains from one specimen sequenced in a study of T cells after yellow fever vaccination. TCRdb ran MiXCR on the 5' RACE reads and lists one entry per CDR3 protein. The sample shows a few hundred thousand distinct CDR3 sequences, 4.1% of them seen only once. The source was PBMCs, collected 5 days after the yellow fever booster vaccination. These TCRs come from a man between 18 and 29 years old who received the YFV17D yellow fever vaccine.

This clonotype was observed at least ten times. The chain combines TRBV29-1 with TRBJ2-1; possibly TRBD1 or TRBD2 for D (5 bases each). The V and J ends lost 1 base and 7 bases respectively, with 17 bases between them. The CDR3 covers 15 residues. Germline CDR1 is SQVTM and CDR2 is ANQGSEA. CDR3 protein: CSVEGGRGRVNEQFF. The CDR3 coding sequence is TGCAGCGTTGAAGGAGGGCGAGGCAGGGTGAATGAGCAGTTCTTC.

The sample holds a few counts of this clonotype. The genes are TRBV4-3 and TRBJ2-3; the D call may be TRBD1 or TRBD2 (5 bases each). This CDR3 has 14 amino acids. Trimming pared 1 base from V and 6 bases from J, leaving 11 bases between. Germline V CDR1 and CDR2: LGHNA, YSLEER. The chain's CDR3 is CASSQVEWGDTQYF. The CDR3 region has the DNA TGCGCCAGCAGCCAAGTGGAGTGGGGGGATACGCAGTATTTT.

In this sample, this clonotype turned up a few times. The rearrangement links TRBV6-5 to TRBJ2-3, with D possibly called TRBD1 or TRBD2 (5 bases each). The V end lost 4 bases, the J end lost 8 bases, and 19 bases lay between the germline ends. Germline loops: CDR1 MNHEY, CDR2 SVGAGI. The CDR3 extends over 15 amino acids. CDR3: CASSSGPNSGSTQYF. The CDR3 nucleotides are TGTGCCAGCAGTTCGGGGCCAAACTCAGGGAGTACGCAGTATTTT.

This clonotype was counted only a few times. The chain joins TRBV19 to TRBJ2-1; D gene unclear. V was clipped by 5 bases and J by 5 bases, with 13 bases between them. This CDR3 region has 14 residues. The germline CDR1 and CDR2 sequences are LNHDA and SQIVND (reference sequence). This CDR3 is CASSPWGGNNEQFF. For the CDR3, the DNA is TGTGCCAGTAGTCCCTGGGGTGGGAACAATGAGCAGTTCTTC. The complete variable domain, with remaining parts taken from reference TRBV19 and TRBJ2-1, reads DGGITQSPKYLFRKEGQNVTLSCEQNLNHDAMYWYRQDPGQGLRLIYYSQIVNDFQKGDIAEGYSVSREKKESFPLTVTSAQKNPTAFYLCASSPWGGNNEQFFGPGTRLTVL.

In this sample, this clonotype turned up a few times. This chain uses TRBV4-1 with TRBJ2-7; 10 positions match TRBD2. Germline trimming cut 0 bases from V and 1 base from J; bases unmatched to any gene: 6. The CDR3 runs 17 residues. Germline V gene sequence: CDR1 MGHRA, CDR2 YSYEKL. The CDR3 DNA is TGCGCCAGCAGCCAAGAGCGGACTAGCGGACTATCCTACGAGCAGTACTTC. This sequence encodes CASSQERTSGLSYEQYF.

This clonotype has just a few counts. This CDR3 is CASSQDGRTRARADTQYF. CDR3 coding DNA: TGCGCCAGCAGCCAAGATGGACGGACAAGGGCCCGGGCAGATACGCAGTATTTT. The V gene is TRBV4-3, the J gene TRBJ2-3, with a weak D call TRBD1 (5 bases). CDR1 and CDR2 from the germline V gene are LGHNA and YSLEER. The CDR3 length is 18 residues. Trimming took 0 bases from V and 4 from J, leaving 20 bases between them.

In this sample, this clonotype turned up a few times. The CDR3 loop is CASGTGQLTGQRRELFF. In nucleotides, the CDR3 is TGCGCCAGCGGGACAGGACAACTCACAGGACAACGTAGGGAGCTGTTTTTT. V usage is TRBV5-1 and J usage is TRBJ2-2, with 8 bases identical to TRBD1. Germline V gene sequence: CDR1 SGHRS, CDR2 YFSETQ. The CDR3 contains 17 residues. After removal of 7 bases from V and 9 bases from J, the junction contained 20 bases not matched to a gene.

The gene calls are TRBV12-3 or TRBV12-4 and TRBJ2-5; no firm D call. The CDR3 has 13 amino acids. Trimming removed 1 base at V and 5 bases at J, with 8 bases between. The CDR3 DNA sequence: TGTGCCAGCAGTTTAGGGGCGGCGGAGACCCAGTACTTC. This gives the protein CASSLGAAETQYF.

This clonotype was recorded a few times. The V and J genes are TRBV7-8 and TRBJ2-7; 8 positions agree with TRBD1. The CDR3 runs 16 residues. After removal of 1 base from V and 5 bases from J, the junction contained 10 bases not matched to a gene. Per the germline V gene, CDR1 is SGHVS and CDR2 is FQNEAQ. The CDR3 region has the DNA TGTGCCAGCAGCTTAGTTACCGGGACAGGTAGAGACGAGCAGTACTTC. As protein: CASSLVTGTGRDEQYF.

J is TRBJ2-1 and V is TRBV24-1; no definite D call. This CDR3 spans 15 amino acids. V was cut by 3 bases and J by 3 bases, with 11 bases left in between. CDR1 is KGHDR and CDR2 is SFDVKD in the germline V gene. The CDR3 is CATSDPQANYNEQFF. For the CDR3, the DNA is TGTGCCACCAGTGATCCGCAGGCGAACTACAATGAGCAGTTCTTC.

This clonotype was counted many times. The rearrangement links TRBV4-3 to TRBJ2-1, with 8 bases lining up with TRBD1. This CDR3 has 15 residues. The J segment lost 5 bases and the V segment lost 5 bases, leaving 8 bases of the junction unmatched. Germline V gives CDR1 LGHNA, CDR2 YSLEER. The CDR3 here is CASSGRTGLDNEQFF. The CDR3 nucleotides read TGCGCCAGCAGCGGACGGACAGGGCTAGACAATGAGCAGTTCTTC.

This clonotype showed up just a few times. V usage is TRBV6-5 and J usage is TRBJ1-6, with D maybe TRBD1 (5 bases). The V gene lost 6 bases and the J gene lost 5 bases, with 14 bases spanning the gap. This CDR3 has 15 residues. Germline CDR1 reads MNHEY; CDR2 reads SVGAGI. The chain's CDR3 is CASSYRDGDNSPLHF. The CDR3 nucleotides are TGTGCCAGCAGCTACCGGGACGGCGATAATTCACCCCTCCACTTT.

This clonotype was seen many times. The chain carries TRBV2 and TRBJ2-3; 12 bases fit TRBD1. CDR1 and CDR2 from the germline V gene are SNHLY and FYNNEI. V was clipped by 6 bases and J by 6 bases; unmatched bases: 4. The CDR3 sequence is 14 residues long. The CDR3 is CASSAGQGADTQYF. CDR3 nucleotides: TGTGCCAGCAGCGCGGGACAGGGGGCGGATACGCAGTATTTT.

This clonotype occurred a few times. J is TRBJ2-7 and V is TRBV27; D is unresolved. Trimming shortened V by 1 base and J by 4 bases, and 8 bases separated the two germline ends. This CDR3 is 13 amino acids long. The germline CDR1 and CDR2 sequences are MNHEY and SMNVEV (reference sequence). The CDR3 DNA follows: TGTGCCAGCAGTTTATTCCGAGGTTACGAGCAGTACTTC. As protein: CASSLFRGYEQYF.

This rearrangement joins TRBV18 to TRBJ1-2; D uncertain. The CDR3 loop spans 13 amino acids. Between the trimmed V and J ends, which lost 4 bases and 5 bases, there was a span of 11 bases. CDR1 and CDR2 from the germline V gene are KGHSH and LQKENI. This chain's CDR3 is CASSQTDRYGYTF. In nucleotides, the CDR3 is TGTGCCAGCTCACAAACGGACCGTTATGGCTACACCTTC. Based on the CDR3 plus reference TRBV18 and TRBJ1-2, the full variable domain is NAGVMQNPRHLVRRRGQEARLRCSPMKGHSHVYWYRQLPEEGLKFMVYLQKENIIDESGMPKERFSAEFPKEGPSILRIQQVVRGDSAAYFCASSQTDRYGYTFGSGTRLTVV.

This chain connects TRBV18 to TRBJ2-7, with D possibly matching TRBD1 (5 bases). Trimming cost V 6 bases and J 2 bases, with 17 bases left between them. This CDR3 comprises 15 residues. The germline gives CDR1 KGHSH, CDR2 LQKENI. DNA for the CDR3: TGTGCCAGCTCGCTTGGGGCCCCCGCAGCCTACGAGCAGTACGTC. Translating gives CASSLGAPAAYEQYV.

This chain connects TRBV18 to TRBJ1-2; 7 bases map to TRBD1. This CDR3 has 15 amino acids. In germline, CDR1 is KGHSH, CDR2 LQKENI. Unmatched junction bases numbered 12, after V lost 3 bases and J lost 8 bases. Here the CDR3 DNA reads TGTGCCAGCTCACCGCAGGACAGGAATGTCGGAGGCTACACCTTC. It encodes CASSPQDRNVGGYTF.

This clonotype was detected ten times or more. This chain connects TRBV2 to TRBJ1-1, with 7 bases that match TRBD1. The CDR3 is 15 residues long. The ends lost 5 bases at V and 1 base at J; junction bases unmatched: 7. Germline V CDR1 and CDR2: SNHLY, FYNNEI. The DNA of the CDR3 is TGTGCCAGCAGTCCTCCGGGACAGCAGAACACTGAAGCTTTCTTT. It translates to CASSPPGQQNTEAFF.

The CDR3 protein is CASSLKRGYTDTQYF. The CDR3 DNA reads as TGTGCCAGCAGCCTAAAGCGGGGATACACAGATACGCAGTATTTT. The V call is TRBV12-3 or TRBV12-4, the J call TRBJ2-3; 7 positions match TRBD2. With V trimmed by 6 bases and J by 2 bases, 8 bases remained unmatched. The CDR3 has 15 amino acids.

The table lists this clonotype with a few counts. The rearrangement joins TRBV4-1 to TRBJ1-6; D is perhaps TRBD1 (6 bases). The germline CDR1 and CDR2 sequences are MGHRA and YSYEKL. Trimming removed 6 bases from V and 6 bases from J, with 18 bases in between. The CDR3 covers 16 residues. The CDR3 is CASSPVPDSRNSPLHF. The CDR3 DNA reads as TGCGCCAGCAGTCCCGTGCCGGACAGCCGTAATTCACCCCTCCACTTT.